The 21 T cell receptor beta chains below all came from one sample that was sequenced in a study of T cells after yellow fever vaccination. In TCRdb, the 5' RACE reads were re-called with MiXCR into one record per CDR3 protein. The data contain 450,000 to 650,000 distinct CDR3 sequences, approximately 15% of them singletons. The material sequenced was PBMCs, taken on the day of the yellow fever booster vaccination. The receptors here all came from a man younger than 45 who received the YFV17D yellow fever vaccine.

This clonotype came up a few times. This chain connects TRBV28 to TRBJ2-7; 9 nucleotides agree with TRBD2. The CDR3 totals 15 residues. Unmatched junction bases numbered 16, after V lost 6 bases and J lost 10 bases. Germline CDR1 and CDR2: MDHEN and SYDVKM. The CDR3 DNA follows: TGTGCCAGCAGCCTAACCCGTACGGGACTAGCATATCAGTACTTC. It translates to CASSLTRTGLAYQYF.

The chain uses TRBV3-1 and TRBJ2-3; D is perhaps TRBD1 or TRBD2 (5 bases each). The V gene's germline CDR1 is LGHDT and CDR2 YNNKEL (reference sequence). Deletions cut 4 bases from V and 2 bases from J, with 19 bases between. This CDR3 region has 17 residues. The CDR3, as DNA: TGTGCCAGCAGCCTGGGCCCCCTCGGGGCCGCCACAGATACGCAGTATTTT. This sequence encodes CASSLGPLGAATDTQYF.

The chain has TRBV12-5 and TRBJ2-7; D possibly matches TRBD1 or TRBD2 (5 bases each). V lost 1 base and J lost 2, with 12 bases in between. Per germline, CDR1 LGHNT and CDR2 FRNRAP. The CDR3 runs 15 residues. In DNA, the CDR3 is TGTGCTAGTGGTTTGGAGGTGACAGCGGCCTACGAGCAGTACTTC. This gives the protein CASGLEVTAAYEQYF. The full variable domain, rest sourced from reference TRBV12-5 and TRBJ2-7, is DARVTQTPRHKVTEMGQEVTMRCQPILGHNTVFWYRQTMMQGLELLAYFRNRAPLDDSGMPKDRFSAEMPDATLATLKIQPSEPRDSAVYFCASGLEVTAAYEQYFGPGTRLTVT.

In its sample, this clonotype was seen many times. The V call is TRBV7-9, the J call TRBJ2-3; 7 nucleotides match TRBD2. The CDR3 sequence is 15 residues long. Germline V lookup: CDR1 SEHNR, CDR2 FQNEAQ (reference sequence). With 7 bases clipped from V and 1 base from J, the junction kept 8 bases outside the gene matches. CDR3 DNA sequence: TGTGCCAGCAACGCGGGGGATCGACGCACAGATACGCAGTATTTT. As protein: CASNAGDRRTDTQYF.

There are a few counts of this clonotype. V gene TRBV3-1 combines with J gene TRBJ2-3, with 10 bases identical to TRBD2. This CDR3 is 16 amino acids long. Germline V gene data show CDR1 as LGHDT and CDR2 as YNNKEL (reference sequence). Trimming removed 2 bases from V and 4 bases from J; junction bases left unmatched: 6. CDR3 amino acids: CASSQFLAGVADTQYF. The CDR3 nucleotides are TGTGCCAGCAGCCAATTCCTAGCGGGAGTCGCAGATACGCAGTATTTT.

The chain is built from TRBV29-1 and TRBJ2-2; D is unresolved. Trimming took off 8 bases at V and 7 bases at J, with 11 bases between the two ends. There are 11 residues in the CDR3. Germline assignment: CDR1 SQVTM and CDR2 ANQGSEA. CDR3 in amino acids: CSSGWGGELFF. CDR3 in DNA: TGCAGCAGTGGGTGGGGCGGGGAGCTGTTTTTT.

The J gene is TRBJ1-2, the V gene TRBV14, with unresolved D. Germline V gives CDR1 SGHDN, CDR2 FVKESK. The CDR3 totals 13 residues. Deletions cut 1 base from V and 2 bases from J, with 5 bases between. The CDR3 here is CASSQVQNYGYTF. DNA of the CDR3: TGTGCCAGCAGCCAAGTTCAGAACTATGGCTACACCTTC.

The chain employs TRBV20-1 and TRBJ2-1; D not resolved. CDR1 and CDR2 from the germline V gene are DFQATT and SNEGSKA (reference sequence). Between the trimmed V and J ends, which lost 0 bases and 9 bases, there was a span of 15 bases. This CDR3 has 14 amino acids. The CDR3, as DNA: TGCAGTGCTAGAGAGACGGCCAACCCCACTGAGCAGTTCTTC. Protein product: CSARETANPTEQFF.

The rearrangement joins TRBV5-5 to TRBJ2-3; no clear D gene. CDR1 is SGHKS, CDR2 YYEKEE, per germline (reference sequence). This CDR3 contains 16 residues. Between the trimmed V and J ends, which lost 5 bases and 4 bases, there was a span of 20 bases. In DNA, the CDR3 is TGTGCCAGCAGTTCCGGGTCCTCCTCCCCGGCAGATACGCAGTATTTT. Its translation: CASSSGSSSPADTQYF.

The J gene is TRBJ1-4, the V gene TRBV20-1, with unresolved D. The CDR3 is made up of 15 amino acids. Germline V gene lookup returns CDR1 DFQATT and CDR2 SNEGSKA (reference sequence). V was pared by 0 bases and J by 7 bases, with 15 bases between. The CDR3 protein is CSARDFGRMVEKLFF. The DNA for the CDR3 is TGCAGTGCTAGAGATTTTGGCAGGATGGTTGAAAAACTGTTTTTT.

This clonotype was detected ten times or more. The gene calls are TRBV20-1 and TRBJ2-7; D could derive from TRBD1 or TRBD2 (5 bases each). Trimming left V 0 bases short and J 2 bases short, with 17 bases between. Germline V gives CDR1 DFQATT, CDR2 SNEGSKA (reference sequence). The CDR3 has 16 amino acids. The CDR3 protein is CSARDPLDGTAYEQYF. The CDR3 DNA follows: TGCAGTGCTAGAGATCCCCTTGACGGGACGGCCTACGAGCAGTACTTC.

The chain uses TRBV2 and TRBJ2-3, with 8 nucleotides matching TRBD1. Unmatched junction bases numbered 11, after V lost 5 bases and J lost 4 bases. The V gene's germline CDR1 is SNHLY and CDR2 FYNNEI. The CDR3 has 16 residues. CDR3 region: CASSTQGAGTADTQYF. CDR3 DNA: TGTGCCAGCAGTACCCAGGGGGCCGGGACTGCAGATACGCAGTATTTT.

In nucleotides, the CDR3 is TGTGCCAGCAGCCAACTCGACAACTACGAGCAGTACTTC. This gives the protein CASSQLDNYEQYF. The J gene is TRBJ2-7, the V gene TRBV7-6; D gene unclear. This CDR3 has 13 residues. Per the germline V gene, CDR1 is SGHVS and CDR2 is FNYEAQ. Trimming cost V 5 bases and J 3 bases, with 11 bases left between them.

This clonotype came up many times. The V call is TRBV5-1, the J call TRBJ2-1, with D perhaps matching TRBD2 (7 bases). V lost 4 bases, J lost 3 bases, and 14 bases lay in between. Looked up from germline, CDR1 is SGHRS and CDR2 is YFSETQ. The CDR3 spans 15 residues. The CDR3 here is CASSRGASGYNEQFF. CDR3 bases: TGCGCCAGCAGCCGGGGGGCTAGCGGCTACAATGAGCAGTTCTTC.

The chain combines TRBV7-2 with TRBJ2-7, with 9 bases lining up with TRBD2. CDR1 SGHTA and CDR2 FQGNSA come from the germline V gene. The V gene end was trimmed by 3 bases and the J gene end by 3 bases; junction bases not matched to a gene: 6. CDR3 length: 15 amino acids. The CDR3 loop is CASSFDRLAVYEQYF. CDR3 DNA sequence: TGTGCCAGCAGCTTCGATCGACTAGCGGTCTACGAGCAGTACTTC. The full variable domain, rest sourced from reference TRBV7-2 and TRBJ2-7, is GAGVSQSPSNKVTEKGKDVELRCDPISGHTALYWYRQSLGQGLEFLIYFQGNSAPDKSGLPSDRFSAERTGGSVSTLTIQRTQQEDSAVYLCASSFDRLAVYEQYFGPGTRLTVT.

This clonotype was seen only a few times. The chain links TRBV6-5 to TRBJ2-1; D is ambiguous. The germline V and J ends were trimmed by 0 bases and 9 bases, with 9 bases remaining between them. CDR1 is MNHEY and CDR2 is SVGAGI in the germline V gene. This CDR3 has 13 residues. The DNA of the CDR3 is TGTGCCAGCAGTTACTCGACCGTTGGTGAGCAGTTCTTC. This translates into CASSYSTVGEQFF.

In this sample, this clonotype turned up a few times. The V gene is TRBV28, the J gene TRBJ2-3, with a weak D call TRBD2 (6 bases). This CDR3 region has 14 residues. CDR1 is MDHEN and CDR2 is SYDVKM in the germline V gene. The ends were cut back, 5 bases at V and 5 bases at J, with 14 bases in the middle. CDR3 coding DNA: TGTGCCAGCAGTGGCCGGGGGAGTAGAGATACGCAGTATTTT. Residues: CASSGRGSRDTQYF.

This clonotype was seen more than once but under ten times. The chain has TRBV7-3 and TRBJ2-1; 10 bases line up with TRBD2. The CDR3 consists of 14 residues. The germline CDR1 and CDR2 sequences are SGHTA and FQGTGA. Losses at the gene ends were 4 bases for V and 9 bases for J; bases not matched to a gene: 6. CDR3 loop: CASSSGTSASEQFF. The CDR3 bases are TGTGCCAGCAGCTCCGGGACTAGCGCGTCTGAGCAGTTCTTC.

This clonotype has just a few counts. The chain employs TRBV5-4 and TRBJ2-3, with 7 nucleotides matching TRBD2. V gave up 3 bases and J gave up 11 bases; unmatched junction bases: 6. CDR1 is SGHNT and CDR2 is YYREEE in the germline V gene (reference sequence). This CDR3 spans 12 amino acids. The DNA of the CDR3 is TGTGCCAGCAGCTCGGGACTACTCAAGCAGTATTTT. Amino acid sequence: CASSSGLLKQYF.

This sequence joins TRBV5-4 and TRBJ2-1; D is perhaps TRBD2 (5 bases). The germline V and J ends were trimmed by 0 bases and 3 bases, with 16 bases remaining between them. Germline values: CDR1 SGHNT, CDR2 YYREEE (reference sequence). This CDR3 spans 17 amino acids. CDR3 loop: CASSLVSSLGRYNEQFF. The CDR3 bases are TGTGCCAGCAGCTTGGTATCTAGCCTGGGTCGCTACAATGAGCAGTTCTTC.

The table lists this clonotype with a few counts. The CDR3 DNA is TGTGCCAGCAGCGTAGAAGTAAGACTAGCGGGAGCGAACAGATACAATGAGCAGTTCTTC. It yields the protein CASSVEVRLAGANRYNEQFF. This chain uses TRBV9 with TRBJ2-1; 12 bases are shared with TRBD2. CDR3 size: 20 residues. With 0 bases clipped from V and 4 bases from J, the junction kept 14 bases outside the gene matches. CDR1 SGDLS and CDR2 YYNGEE come from the germline V gene.